Listed here is a single T cell receptor beta chain. The entry originates in a study of blood T cells in healthy people across ages. Those donating, healthy Caucasian individuals from Russia, were aged 6 to 90. Peripheral blood samples of around 11 milliliters were drawn from each donor. Per sample, a minimum of 6 million PBMCs were isolated. A second 7 to 11 cycle PCR used barcoded and J-beta primers. Carrying 12 random nucleotides, a template-switch adaptor labeled each individual cDNA molecule. TCRdb fed the 5' RACE reads into MiXCR, producing one record per CDR3 protein. The sample yields about 1.4 million distinct CDR3 sequences, roughly 64% seen once. This CDR3 has 15 residues. Germline assignment: CDR1 MDHEN and CDR2 SYDVKM. V was clipped by 10 bases and J by 9 bases, with 28 bases between them.

The origin of this receptor is a man between 18 and 29 years old in good health. The specimen sequenced was blood. The chain recombines TRBV28 with TRBJ2-7; perhaps TRBD2 as D (6 bases). CDR3 in amino acids: CANNLGESGLGGQYF. The CDR3 nucleotides read TGTGCCAACAATTTAGGGGAATCGGGGCTCGGGGGGCAGTACTTC.